Shown below are 17 T cell receptor beta chains from a single sample sequenced in a study of blood T cell repertoires in COVID-19. Profiling relied on immunoSEQ multiplex PCR, and the TCRdb table lists in-frame clones only, not all of them. The sample lists tens of thousands of clones; 80% to 90% were seen once. The sequenced sample consisted of peripheral blood. The receptors shown here come from a man older than 75 in a cohort sampled during active COVID-19.

The V and J genes are TRBV4-1 and TRBJ1-2, with 8 bases aligning to TRBD1. Germline lookup yields CDR1 MGHRA and CDR2 YSYEKL. CDR3 size: 16 residues. The J segment lost 3 bases and the V segment lost 1 base, leaving 7 bases of the junction unmatched. CDR3: CASSQGTGINDYGYTF. The DNA for the CDR3 is TGCGCCAGCAGCCAAGGGACAGGGATTAACGACTATGGCTACACCTTC.

The CDR3 nucleotides are TGTGCCAGCAGCCCTGCCCACGGGGATACGCAGTATTTT. It codes for CASSPAHGDTQYF. The V and J genes are TRBV7-3 and TRBJ2-3; D remains unclear. Trimming stripped 5 bases from V and 6 bases from J, with 12 bases between. Germline V lookup: CDR1 SGHTA, CDR2 FQGTGA. CDR3 length: 13 amino acids.

This chain connects TRBV9 to TRBJ2-1, with 11 bases lining up with TRBD2. CDR3 length: 15 residues. Germline V gives CDR1 SGDLS, CDR2 YYNGEE. After removal of 3 bases from V and 9 bases from J, the junction contained 8 bases not matched to a gene. CDR3 region: CASSGASGGSGEQFF. The DNA of the CDR3 is TGTGCCAGCAGCGGCGCTAGCGGGGGGAGCGGTGAGCAGTTCTTC.

This clone was seen only once. The chain has TRBV5-6 and TRBJ2-7; 9 bases are shared with TRBD2. With 3 bases clipped from V and 6 bases from J, the junction kept 19 bases outside the gene matches. Germline V lookup: CDR1 SGHDT, CDR2 YYEEEE. The CDR3 consists of 18 residues. The CDR3 here is CASSSPGLAELRSGEQYF. CDR3 bases: TGTGCCAGCAGCTCACCGGGACTAGCAGAACTTAGGTCGGGCGAGCAGTACTTC.

The genes are TRBV11-3 and TRBJ2-3, with 8 bases identical to TRBD2. The CDR3 has 15 amino acids. The J segment lost 2 bases and the V segment lost 5 bases, leaving 6 bases of the junction unmatched. CDR1 SGHNT and CDR2 YENEEA come from the germline V gene. CDR3 loop: CASSPPGLDTDTQYF. CDR3 sequence (DNA): TGTGCCAGCAGCCCACCGGGACTAGACACAGATACGCAGTATTTT.

This chain connects TRBV11-2 to TRBJ2-3, with TRBD2 as a possible D gene (5 bases). The CDR3 totals 16 residues. Trimming removed 4 bases from V and 3 bases from J, with 17 bases in between. Germline V lookup: CDR1 SGHAT, CDR2 FQNNGV. CDR3 nucleotides: TGTGCCAGCAGCTCCCCCCGGGGTGGTGGTACAGATACGCAGTATTTT. Protein sequence: CASSSPRGGGTDTQYF.

V usage is TRBV19 and J usage is TRBJ1-2, with no clear D. Trimming took 8 bases from V and 2 from J, leaving 6 bases between them. Germline V gene lookup returns CDR1 LNHDA and CDR2 SQIVND (reference sequence). The CDR3 runs to 11 residues. CDR3 sequence reads: CASEGNYGYTF. The CDR3 region has the DNA TGTGCCAGTGAGGGCAACTATGGCTACACCTTC.

V gene TRBV9 combines with J gene TRBJ2-6, with 11 bases matching TRBD1. Germline loops: CDR1 SGDLS, CDR2 YYNGEE. The CDR3 totals 20 residues. V lost 0 bases, J lost 2 bases, and 10 bases stayed unmatched. CDR3 nucleotide sequence: TGTGCCAGCAGCGTAGCGCTAGGGACAGGGGGTTCGACTGGGGCCAACGTCCTGACTTTC. Translating gives CASSVALGTGGSTGANVLTF.

The chain recombines TRBV27 with TRBJ1-2; unclear D gene. The CDR3 sequence is 14 residues long. The germline V gene has CDR1 MNHEY and CDR2 SMNVEV (reference sequence). Trimming stripped 4 bases from V and 4 bases from J, with 13 bases between. The CDR3 loop is CASSSSRFVYGYTF. The DNA of the CDR3 is TGTGCCAGCAGTTCGTCCCGGTTCGTCTATGGCTACACCTTC.

This clone was seen a single time. This chain uses TRBV27 with TRBJ1-1; a possible D gene is TRBD1 (5 bases). There are 14 residues in the CDR3. V was pared by 2 bases and J by 5 bases, with 12 bases between. Germline loops: CDR1 MNHEY, CDR2 SMNVEV (reference sequence). The CDR3 loop reads CASSLRPKGTEAFF. The CDR3 DNA is TGTGCCAGCAGTTTACGGCCAAAGGGGACTGAAGCTTTCTTT.

The rearrangement uses TRBV6-5 and TRBJ2-1; TRBD2 is a possible D gene (6 bases). This CDR3 contains 14 residues. Trimming stripped 8 bases from V and 1 base from J, with 12 bases between. CDR1 and CDR2 (germline): MNHEY, SVGAGI. The CDR3 DNA sequence: TGTGCCAGCGGAGCTAGCGCTTCCTACAATGAGCAGTTCTTC. Its protein product is CASGASASYNEQFF.

V and J are TRBV6-2 or TRBV6-3 and TRBJ1-5; D gene ambiguous. CDR1 is MNHEY and CDR2 is SVGEGT in the germline V gene. The CDR3 loop spans 14 amino acids. V lost 2 bases, J lost 1 base, and 6 bases lay in between. The CDR3 nucleotides are TGTGCCAGCAGTTACCTTAGCAGCAATCAGCCCCAGCATTTT. This translates into CASSYLSSNQPQHF.

This sequence joins TRBV6-5 and TRBJ2-2; D not certain. Germline CDR1 is MNHEY and CDR2 is SVGAGI. Trimming removed 7 bases at V and 7 bases at J, with 10 bases between. The CDR3 is 12 amino acids. The CDR3 sequence is CASTTIDGELFF. DNA for the CDR3: TGTGCCAGCACGACAATAGACGGGGAGCTGTTTTTT.

This clone was seen a handful of times. CDR3 residues: CPDLPGGRGQPQHF. DNA for the CDR3: TGTCCCGATCTGCCGGGGGGCAGAGGTCAGCCCCAGCATTTT. The chain couples TRBV11-3 to TRBJ1-5, with D perhaps TRBD1 (6 bases). Germline V gives CDR1 SGHNT, CDR2 YENEEA. The CDR3 is 14 amino acids.

The V and J genes are TRBV18 and TRBJ1-1; D unclear. Germline CDR1 is KGHSH and CDR2 is LQKENI. V was trimmed by 3 bases and J by 6 bases, leaving 17 bases between them. The CDR3 covers 15 residues. In DNA, the CDR3 is TGTGCCAGCTCACCGTCTCCCTTAGATACCGCTGAAGCTTTCTTT. Translated, it gives CASSPSPLDTAEAFF. Based on the CDR3 plus reference TRBV18 and TRBJ1-1, the full variable domain is NAGVMQNPRHLVRRRGQEARLRCSPMKGHSHVYWYRQLPEEGLKFMVYLQKENIIDESGMPKERFSAEFPKEGPSILRIQQVVRGDSAAYFCASSPSPLDTAEAFFGQGTRLTVV.

The rearrangement links TRBV7-2 to TRBJ1-2; 10 positions match TRBD1. This CDR3 contains 15 residues. The V segment lost 5 bases and the J segment 5 bases; nucleotides outside the gene matches: 8. Germline lookup yields CDR1 SGHTA and CDR2 FQGNSA. The CDR3 protein is CASSNTGTGAYGYTF. The CDR3 DNA reads TGTGCCAGCAGCAATACCGGGACAGGGGCGTATGGCTACACCTTC.

V and J are TRBV19 and TRBJ2-1; D is undetermined. V lost 5 bases and J 8 bases, leaving 16 bases between the germline ends. Germline V lookup: CDR1 LNHDA, CDR2 SQIVND (reference sequence). There are 14 residues in the CDR3. CDR3 region: CASSRREVGDEQFF. The CDR3 nucleotides are TGTGCCAGTAGTCGCCGAGAGGTAGGCGATGAGCAGTTCTTC.